One sample yielded the 10 T cell receptor beta chains listed below, sequenced in a study of T cell responses to AZD1222 COVID-19 vaccine. Libraries were prepared by immunoSEQ multiplex PCR; TCRdb keeps only in-frame clonotypes and omits some of them. Seen here are 95,000 to 150,000 clones, approximately 94% observed once, and the top ten hold less than 6%. This specimen was peripheral blood, taken 28 days after the second AZD1222 dose. The receptors shown here come from an adult who received the AZD1222 COVID-19 vaccine.

The chain recombines TRBV29-1 with TRBJ2-5; TRBD1 agrees at 7 bases. Germline CDR1 SQVTM, CDR2 ANQGSEA. The CDR3 contains 12 residues. Trimming took 7 bases from V and 5 from J; bases not matched to a gene: 7. The CDR3 DNA reads TGCAGCGGTGGTAGGGGGCAGGAGACCCAGTACTTC. Translation: CSGGRGQETQYF.

The chain uses TRBV29-1 and TRBJ2-1, with a tentative D call TRBD1 (6 bases). Per germline, CDR1 SQVTM and CDR2 ANQGSEA. Trimming removed 5 bases at V and 4 bases at J, with 12 bases between. The CDR3 length is 13 residues. The CDR3 DNA sequence: TGCAGCGTTATGGGACACTTTTACAATGAGCAGTTCTTC. This translates into CSVMGHFYNEQFF.

The chain joins TRBV7-9 to TRBJ1-1; 7 positions match TRBD1. Per the germline V gene, CDR1 is SEHNR and CDR2 is FQNEAQ (reference sequence). V shed 6 bases and J 4 bases; nucleotides not matched to a gene: 5. The CDR3 has 13 residues. The CDR3 bases are TGTGCCAGCAGGTATGACAGGGCCACTGAAGCTTTCTTT. Protein sequence: CASRYDRATEAFF.

This sequence joins TRBV9 and TRBJ1-1; D is uncertain. CDR1 SGDLS and CDR2 YYNGEE come from the germline V gene. CDR3 length equals 15 residues. Deletions cut 0 bases from V and 9 bases from J, with 18 bases between. CDR3 amino acids: CASSVGDRALNQAFF. The CDR3 bases are TGTGCCAGCAGCGTAGGTGACCGGGCCCTAAACCAAGCTTTCTTT.

This clone appeared once. The chain uses TRBV2 and TRBJ1-3; D not certain. CDR3 length equals 11 residues. The ends were cut back, 6 bases at V and 8 bases at J, with 8 bases in the middle. Germline V gene lookup returns CDR1 SNHLY and CDR2 FYNNEI. CDR3 bases: TGTGCCAGCAGAGGGCGGGACACCATATATTTT. It translates to CASRGRDTIYF.

This clone has only one observation. This chain connects TRBV21-1 to TRBJ2-6; TRBD1 was called by the table and not checked on the DNA. TRBV21-1 is termed a pseudogene. There are 20 residues in the CDR3. CDR3 in amino acids: CASSNITPTGKNTGANVLTF. The CDR3 DNA is TGTGCCAGCAGCAATATTACTCCGACAGGGAAGAACACTGGGGCCAACGTCCTGACTTTC.

V usage is TRBV12-3 or TRBV12-4 and J usage is TRBJ1-2, with D uncertain. CDR3 length equals 12 residues. V was pared by 1 base and J by 4 bases, with 4 bases between. The CDR3 loop reads CASSLGLYGYTF. CDR3 nucleotide sequence: TGTGCCAGCAGTTTAGGGCTCTATGGCTACACCTTC.

The rearrangement joins TRBV6-5 to TRBJ1-1; 7 nucleotides align to TRBD1. Germline assignment: CDR1 MNHEY and CDR2 SVGAGI. The CDR3 has 14 amino acids. The J segment lost 5 bases and the V segment lost 7 bases, leaving 10 bases of the junction unmatched. The CDR3, as DNA: TGTGCCAGCACCCAAGAGGGGGCGTTAACTGAAGCTTTCTTT. Its translation: CASTQEGALTEAFF.

The chain combines TRBV5-1 with TRBJ1-2, with a weak D call TRBD1 (5 bases). V lost 10 bases and J 4 bases, leaving 17 bases between the germline ends. The CDR3 loop spans 13 amino acids. Germline CDR1 and CDR2: SGHRS and YFSETQ. The CDR3 spells CASRVLGVYGYTF. For the CDR3, the DNA is TGCGCCTCCCGGGTCCTAGGGGTCTATGGCTACACCTTC.

The DNA for the CDR3 is TGTGCCAGCAGCTTGTCCAGGACTAGCGGGGTTTTTGAGCAGTACTTC. Translating it yields CASSLSRTSGVFEQYF. The chain carries TRBV5-6 and TRBJ2-7; TRBD2 agrees at 12 bases. The V gene's germline CDR1 is SGHDT and CDR2 YYEEEE. The J segment lost 7 bases and the V segment lost 1 base, leaving 9 bases of the junction unmatched. This CDR3 has 16 residues.